This T cell receptor (beta chain) was documented in a study of T-cell memory formation after mild COVID-19. The CDR3 is made up of 15 amino acids. CDR1 is MNHEY and CDR2 is SVGEGT in the germline V gene. Trimming took 6 bases from V and 2 from J; bases not matched to a gene: 7. General study points: Pre-infection memory harbored some responding clones, suggesting cross-reactive memory joined.

TCRdb itself ran the 5' RACE reads through MiXCR, one entry per CDR3 protein. The sample has some 350,000 distinct CDR3 sequences, approximately 13% seen once. On this clonotype itself: What it recognizes is unknown.

The chain uses TRBV6-2 or TRBV6-3 and TRBJ2-1, with 7 bases that match TRBD2. The sample was PBMCs or a T cell subset sorted from them (not recorded which). The sequence was collected from a man younger than 35 who had mild COVID-19 (a few samples of this study predate the infection). Cell type and time point are not known. Here the CDR3 DNA reads TGTGCCAGCAGCCACCGGGACTACCCCTACAATGAGCAGTTCTTC. Encoded protein: CASSHRDYPYNEQFF.